These 2 T cell receptor beta chains came from one sample sequenced in a study of a mutant IDH1 vaccine in newly diagnosed glioma. Data came from immunoSEQ multiplex PCR; TCRdb stores just in-frame clones and leaves some out. The data show approximately 60,000 clones, 90% seen once. The time point is: week 5, during vaccination. All doses held 300 ug of mutant IDH1 20-mer peptide, with topical imiquimod. For these receptors, no antigen is known. Sequenced here: PBMCs, sampled from a glioma patient whose treatment included an IDH1 peptide vaccine. The receptors here all came from a woman aged 35 to 49 with glioma.

This chain links TRBV7-8 with TRBJ2-3, with D unresolved. Germline V lookup: CDR1 SGHVS, CDR2 FQNEAQ. This CDR3 spans 17 amino acids. V gave up 0 bases and J gave up 2 bases, with 15 bases separating them. CDR3 region: CASSLAWVGGLTDTQYF. As DNA, the CDR3 is TGTGCCAGCAGCTTAGCCTGGGTCGGTGGCCTCACAGATACGCAGTATTTT.

The chain links TRBV7-9 to TRBJ1-2; D gene uncertain. The CDR3 sequence is 12 residues long. Trimming left V 2 bases short and J 4 bases short, with 5 bases between. The germline CDR1 and CDR2 sequences are SEHNR and FQNEAQ (reference sequence). This CDR3 reads CASSLPAYGYTF. CDR3 bases: TGTGCCAGCAGCTTACCTGCCTATGGCTACACCTTC.